Each of the 31 T cell receptor beta chains below was sequenced from the same sample in a study of early T cells in non-severe SARS-CoV-2 infection. TCRdb re-derived calls from the 5' RACE reads in MiXCR, one entry per CDR3 protein. The sample carries under 70,000 distinct CDR3 sequences, 12% recorded once. Sequencing was carried out using whole blood. Receptors originate from an adult who was a healthcare worker with PCR-confirmed SARS-CoV-2 infection or an uninfected control (not recorded which).

This clonotype has only a few counts. The chain recombines TRBV9 with TRBJ1-6, with 11 nucleotides matching TRBD1. The CDR3 has 17 residues. V gave up 6 bases and J gave up 4 bases; unmatched junction bases: 9. Germline assignment: CDR1 SGDLS and CDR2 YYNGEE. The CDR3 DNA is TGTGCCAGCAACGAGGGACAGGGGGTAGGTTATAATTCACCCCTCCACTTT. Translation: CASNEGQGVGYNSPLHF.

This chain uses TRBV29-1 with TRBJ1-5; D may be TRBD1 (5 bases). The CDR3 consists of 15 residues. The germline V gene encodes CDR1 SQVTM and CDR2 ANQGSEA. Between the trimmed V and J ends, which lost 4 bases and 3 bases, there was a span of 16 bases. The CDR3 reads CSVARVRQNNQPQHF. In DNA, the CDR3 is TGCAGCGTTGCTAGGGTACGACAGAACAATCAGCCCCAGCATTTT.

This clonotype was seen a handful of times. The V and J genes are TRBV5-1 and TRBJ1-3; unclear D gene. CDR3 length: 15 residues. V lost 6 bases, J lost 4 bases, and 17 bases lay in between. Per germline, CDR1 SGHRS and CDR2 YFSETQ. The CDR3 loop is CASTISWTDGNTIYF. CDR3 bases: TGCGCCAGCACTATTTCGTGGACTGACGGAAACACCATATATTTT.

This clonotype has only one observation. This chain links TRBV28 with TRBJ1-5, with D tentatively TRBD1 (5 bases). This CDR3 is 15 amino acids long. From germline, CDR1 is MDHEN and CDR2 SYDVKM. V shed 6 bases and J shed 5 bases, with 17 bases lying between them. CDR3 amino acids: CASSSEGVEDQPQHF. CDR3 in DNA: TGTGCCAGCAGCTCGGAAGGGGTAGAGGATCAGCCCCAGCATTTT.

This clonotype was found many times. The CDR3 coding sequence is TGTGCCAGCAGCCAACAGTTTGCTGGGACCCAGTACTTC. Its translation is CASSQQFAGTQYF. The J gene is TRBJ2-5, the V gene TRBV11-2; D not resolved. The CDR3 consists of 13 residues. Looked up from germline, CDR1 is SGHAT and CDR2 is FQNNGV. V was clipped by 5 bases and J by 7 bases, with 14 bases between them.

There are many counts of this clonotype. J is TRBJ2-3 and V is TRBV10-3; D perhaps matches TRBD2 (6 bases). V gave up 4 bases and J gave up 1 base, with 12 bases separating them. The CDR3 contains 15 residues. From germline, CDR1 is ENHRY and CDR2 SYGVKD. CDR3 nucleotides: TGTGCCATCAGTGGTCCGGGCGGGGGCACAGATACGCAGTATTTT. Its protein product is CAISGPGGGTDTQYF.

This clonotype was seen more than once but under ten times. The chain carries TRBV7-9 and TRBJ2-1; 9 nucleotides align to TRBD2. Trimming cost V 0 bases and J 0 bases; bases outside gene matches: 3. The V gene's germline CDR1 is SEHNR and CDR2 FQNEAQ (reference sequence). The CDR3 runs to 17 residues. CDR3 nucleotide sequence: TGTGCCAGCAGCTTAGCCGGACTAGCGAGCTCCTACAATGAGCAGTTCTTC. This translates into CASSLAGLASSYNEQFF.

This clonotype has more than one count but fewer than ten. This rearrangement joins TRBV5-1 to TRBJ1-4; 8 bases agree with TRBD1. Germline-derived CDR1 and CDR2 are SGHRS and YFSETQ. The CDR3 is 14 amino acids. V was clipped by 5 bases and J by 5 bases; unmatched bases: 5. The CDR3 nucleotides are TGCGCCAGCAGTACCCAGGGGGCGAATGAAAAACTGTTTTTT. Residues: CASSTQGANEKLFF.

The J gene is TRBJ2-5, the V gene TRBV28; possibly TRBD1 for D (6 bases). Per germline, CDR1 MDHEN and CDR2 SYDVKM. V lost 6 bases and J 0 bases, leaving 20 bases between the germline ends. CDR3 length: 17 residues. This CDR3 is CASRVRTGNLYQETQYF. The CDR3 DNA reads TGTGCCAGCAGGGTCCGAACAGGGAATTTGTACCAAGAGACCCAGTACTTC.

A remark on this clonotype: A junction end diverges from the germline sequence, so it may reflect a read error. The genes are TRBV3-1 and TRBJ2-3; TRBD1 matches at 7 bases. CDR1 LGHDT and CDR2 YNNKEL come from the germline V gene (reference sequence). This CDR3 is 15 amino acids long. CDR3 in DNA: TGTGCCAGCAGCCAAGGGGACAGTTCCGCAGATATGCAGTATTTT. This gives the protein CASSQGDSSADMQYF.

This clonotype was recorded at least ten times. This chain links TRBV24-1 with TRBJ1-3; perhaps TRBD1 as D (5 bases). Trimming removed 9 bases from V and 2 bases from J, with 13 bases in between. Germline CDR1 and CDR2: KGHDR and SFDVKD. The CDR3 extends over 14 amino acids. For the CDR3, the DNA is TGTGCCACCCTTGACAGTTGGGCTGGAAACACCATATATTTT. Translating it yields CATLDSWAGNTIYF.

V is TRBV19 and J is TRBJ1-1; D gene uncertain. From germline, CDR1 is LNHDA and CDR2 SQIVND (reference sequence). The CDR3 is made up of 16 amino acids. V was trimmed by 2 bases and J by 4 bases, leaving 17 bases between them. The CDR3 reads CASSISRRGGITEAFF. In DNA, the CDR3 is TGTGCCAGTAGTATATCTAGGCGGGGAGGTATCACTGAAGCTTTCTTT.

This sequence joins TRBV4-1 and TRBJ1-1; weak D call: TRBD1 (5 bases). The CDR3 length is 13 residues. Germline lookup yields CDR1 MGHRA and CDR2 YSYEKL. The ends were cut back, 1 base at V and 11 bases at J, with 14 bases in the middle. Here the CDR3 reads CASSQVVRDKAFF. The CDR3 coding sequence is TGCGCCAGCAGCCAAGTAGTCAGGGATAAGGCTTTCTTT.

Many counts were recorded for this clonotype. This chain uses TRBV27 with TRBJ2-7, with D perhaps TRBD1 or TRBD2 (5 bases each). This CDR3 spans 14 amino acids. Germline CDR1 is MNHEY and CDR2 is SMNVEV (reference sequence). V was shortened by 2 bases and J by 6 bases, with 14 bases between the two germline ends. The chain's CDR3 is CASSLGGKGLEQYF. CDR3 coding DNA: TGTGCCAGCAGTTTAGGAGGAAAGGGGCTCGAGCAGTACTTC.

This clonotype has more than one count but fewer than ten. The chain recombines TRBV7-3 with TRBJ2-1; the D is unclear. The length of the CDR3 is 15 residues. Germline V gives CDR1 SGHTA, CDR2 FQGTGA. The V and J ends lost 4 bases and 2 bases respectively, with 12 bases between them. CDR3 nucleotide sequence: TGTGCCAGCAGCTCGTCCGTGGAGCCCTACAATGAGCAGTTCTTC. Protein sequence: CASSSSVEPYNEQFF.

As for this clonotype: A clone one base away is much larger, so this may be a read error. The chain uses TRBV7-2 and TRBJ1-1, with 7 bases that match TRBD1. The CDR3 is 17 amino acids. V dropped 4 bases and J dropped 3; count of bases not matched to a gene: 14. The germline gives CDR1 SGHTA, CDR2 FQGNSA. The CDR3 region has the DNA TGTGCCAGCAGCTCAGAGACAGGGCAGAGGGAAGACACTGAAGCTTTCTTT. It encodes CASSSETGQREDTEAFF.

This clonotype was seen a few times. This rearrangement joins TRBV14 to TRBJ2-7, with 9 nucleotides matching TRBD2. CDR3 length: 16 amino acids. The ends lost 0 bases at V and 3 bases at J; junction bases unmatched: 6. CDR1 is SGHDN, CDR2 FVKESK, per germline. The CDR3 region has the DNA TGTGCCAGCAGCCAAGATCTGGGACTAGCTGTCTACGAGCAGTACTTC. Translated: CASSQDLGLAVYEQYF.

This clonotype was observed a handful of times. J is TRBJ1-6 and V is TRBV20-1, with 7 positions matching TRBD1. Looked up from germline, CDR1 is DFQATT and CDR2 is SNEGSKA (reference sequence). CDR3 size: 14 residues. V lost 6 bases to trimming and J lost 7 bases; unmatched junction nucleotides: 9. In DNA, the CDR3 is TGCAGTGCGACCCGACAGGGTGTAAATTCACCCCTCCACTTT. It translates to CSATRQGVNSPLHF.

This clonotype was detected many times. This chain uses TRBV2 with TRBJ2-3; the D is unclear. The ends were cut back, 4 bases at V and 3 bases at J, with 8 bases in the middle. Germline loops: CDR1 SNHLY, CDR2 FYNNEI. The CDR3 loop spans 13 amino acids. The CDR3 DNA is TGTGCCAGCAGTGGCGGAAGAACAGATACGCAGTATTTT. It yields the protein CASSGGRTDTQYF. Drawing the rest from reference TRBV2 and TRBJ2-3, the complete variable domain is EPEVTQTPSHQVTQMGQEVILRCVPISNHLYFYWYRQILGQKVEFLVSFYNNEISEKSEIFDDQFSVERPDGSNFTLKIRSTKLEDSAMYFCASSGGRTDTQYFGPGTRLTVL.

This clonotype was counted at least ten times. The chain has TRBV7-9 and TRBJ1-1; 8 nucleotides match TRBD1. The germline V gene encodes CDR1 SEHNR and CDR2 FQNEAQ (reference sequence). J gave up 5 bases and V 5 bases, and 7 bases lay outside the gene matches. This CDR3 has 14 residues. Here the CDR3 reads CASSPVRGRTEAFF. In DNA, the CDR3 is TGTGCCAGCAGCCCTGTCAGGGGGCGGACTGAAGCTTTCTTT.

J is TRBJ2-7 and V is TRBV14; TRBD2 is a possible D gene (5 bases). V lost 4 bases to trimming and J lost 8 bases, with 12 bases between them. Germline CDR1 and CDR2: SGHDN and FVKESK. This CDR3 has 12 residues. The CDR3 loop reads CASSPHPGKQYF. The DNA for the CDR3 is TGTGCCAGCAGCCCTCACCCGGGGAAGCAGTACTTC.

V is TRBV5-1 and J is TRBJ2-4; tentative D call: TRBD1 (6 bases). V lost 4 bases, J lost 5 bases, and 16 bases lay in between. The germline gives CDR1 SGHRS, CDR2 YFSETQ. The CDR3 runs 15 residues. CDR3 region: CASSRPRDTQNIQYF. DNA for the CDR3: TGCGCCAGCAGCCGCCCGAGGGACACCCAAAACATTCAGTACTTC.

The chain recombines TRBV28 with TRBJ1-1; D may be TRBD1 (5 bases). V shed 6 bases and J shed 8 bases, with 7 bases lying between them. The CDR3 totals 10 residues. Germline V lookup: CDR1 MDHEN, CDR2 SYDVKM. CDR3 protein: CASRGREAFF. The CDR3, as DNA: TGTGCCAGCAGGGGACGAGAAGCTTTCTTT.

The V and J genes are TRBV27 and TRBJ1-5; no clear D gene. CDR3 length: 16 amino acids. V lost 5 bases, J lost 5 bases, and 19 bases lay in between. The germline V gene encodes CDR1 MNHEY and CDR2 SMNVEV (reference sequence). CDR3 coding DNA: TGTGCCAGCAGTCCGCTAGGGTTGGGAGATCATCAGCCCCAGCATTTT. Its translation: CASSPLGLGDHQPQHF.

The chain uses TRBV2 and TRBJ2-7; no reliable D call. The CDR3 sequence is 11 residues long. In germline, CDR1 is SNHLY, CDR2 FYNNEI. Trimming cost V 7 bases and J 12 bases, with 16 bases left between them. This CDR3 reads CASIMRETPYF. The CDR3 region has the DNA TGTGCCAGCATTATGCGAGAGACGCCGTACTTC.

Ten or more counts support this clonotype. The chain joins TRBV4-3 to TRBJ1-2, with D unresolved. V gave up 0 bases and J gave up 5 bases, with 16 bases separating them. CDR1 LGHNA and CDR2 YSLEER come from the germline V gene. This CDR3 region has 16 residues. The CDR3 sequence: CASSQDRMEFGYGYTF. DNA of the CDR3: TGCGCCAGCAGCCAAGATCGGATGGAGTTTGGTTATGGCTACACCTTC.

This clonotype has ten or more counts. The chain carries TRBV10-3 and TRBJ1-4, with D tentatively TRBD1 (6 bases). Deletions cut 4 bases from V and 8 bases from J, with 11 bases between. The germline V gene encodes CDR1 ENHRY and CDR2 SYGVKD. There are 13 residues in the CDR3. The CDR3 DNA follows: TGTGCCATCAGTGTCGGGACAAAAGAAAAACTGTTTTTT. It codes for CAISVGTKEKLFF.

This clonotype was counted a few times. The CDR3 protein is CASSRRSGLAANTGELFF. CDR3 DNA: TGCGCCAGCAGCCGAAGATCGGGACTAGCGGCGAACACCGGGGAGCTGTTTTTT. The V gene is TRBV4-1, the J gene TRBJ2-2, with 11 bases identical to TRBD2. CDR3 length: 18 amino acids. Trimming at V came to 4 bases and at J to 0 bases, leaving 7 bases not matched to a gene. CDR1 and CDR2 (germline): MGHRA, YSYEKL.

The chain combines TRBV7-2 with TRBJ2-7; 11 bases align to TRBD2. This CDR3 region has 18 residues. V trimming: 1 base; J trimming: 6 bases; junction bases outside the gene matches: 14. Per germline, CDR1 SGHTA and CDR2 FQGNSA. As DNA, the CDR3 is TGTGCCAGCAGCTTAGAGGTGGGACTAGCGGCTCCCTCGGGCGAGCAGTACTTC. This translates into CASSLEVGLAAPSGEQYF.

The chain carries TRBV19 and TRBJ1-1; D is undetermined. CDR1 is LNHDA, CDR2 SQIVND, per germline (reference sequence). CDR3 size: 14 residues. Between the trimmed V and J ends, which lost 3 bases and 3 bases, there was a span of 11 bases. CDR3 sequence: CASSMGNLDTEAFF. The CDR3 DNA sequence: TGTGCCAGTAGTATGGGCAACTTGGACACTGAAGCTTTCTTT.

There are a few counts of this clonotype. This sequence joins TRBV5-1 and TRBJ1-2, with D maybe TRBD1 (5 bases). CDR3 length equals 11 residues. Germline V lookup: CDR1 SGHRS, CDR2 YFSETQ. The germline V and J ends were trimmed by 7 bases and 5 bases, with 9 bases remaining between them. The CDR3 bases are TGCGCCAGCGGGACCGAATATGGCTACACCTTC. Amino acid sequence: CASGTEYGYTF.